This T cell receptor (beta chain) comes out of a study of CD8+ T cells in alopecia areata. Sorted populations comprised CD4+ and CD8+ T cells obtained from PBMCs. General study results and limits: Sequenced scalp T cells also include alphabeta T cells resident in normal skin. Across lesional scalp, and particularly alopecia totalis/universalis, clonality surpassed that of normal scalp.

V lost 1 base, J lost 7 bases, and 5 bases lay in between. The CDR3 is 10 residues long. Per germline, CDR1 DFQATT and CDR2 SNEGSKA (reference sequence). On this clone: Its antigen is not known. The sample holds other DNA sequences that translate to the same CDR3.

As the sequencing template, cDNA was produced by extracting RNA and reverse transcribing it. TCRdb's table, derived via immunoSEQ multiplex PCR, lists solely in-frame clones and lacks some. The sample records about 140,000 clones, roughly 60% being singletons. The chain is built from TRBV20-1 and TRBJ2-7; D not certain. The sample was CD4+ T cells sorted from blood. The TCR originated in a human donor in good health. The CDR3 spells CSARGQEQYF. CDR3 DNA: TGCAGTGCTAGAGGGCAGGAGCAGTACTTC.